This entry lists 30 T cell receptor beta chains sequenced from one sample in a study of liver allograft versus peripheral blood T cells. Looking at the study overall: Recipients' peripheral blood T cell receptor repertoires were compared with those in transplanted livers.

TCRdb processed the reads anew with MiXCR; each CDR3 protein has one entry. The data show around 13,000 distinct CDR3 sequences, under 30% seen once. Receptors were obtained from a human patient who had a liver transplant. Some T cells could come from the graft donor.

The CDR3 DNA follows: TGCAGTGCTAGAGATCTTGCGGGAGGCTACAATGAGCAGTTCTTC. Amino acid sequence: CSARDLAGGYNEQFF. The chain couples TRBV20-1 to TRBJ2-1; 8 bases match TRBD2. Germline trimming cut 0 bases from V and 3 bases from J; bases unmatched to any gene: 4. Germline V lookup: CDR1 DFQATT, CDR2 SNEGSKA (reference sequence). The CDR3 contains 15 residues.

In its sample, this clonotype is medium-sized (0.01 to 0.1%). This rearrangement joins TRBV28 to TRBJ1-1, with a tentative D call TRBD1 (5 bases). The CDR3 totals 12 residues. V was cut by 6 bases and J by 5 bases, with 10 bases left in between. Looked up from germline, CDR1 is MDHEN and CDR2 is SYDVKM. CDR3 in DNA: TGTGCCAGCAGATGGGGGGGGACTGAAGCTTTCTTT. Translated, it gives CASRWGGTEAFF.

This clonotype was seen repeatedly, ten times or more. The V and J genes are TRBV19 and TRBJ2-3; a possible D gene is TRBD1 (5 bases). Trimming took off 6 bases at V and 3 bases at J, with 10 bases between the two ends. The CDR3 has 13 amino acids. The V gene's germline CDR1 is LNHDA and CDR2 SQIVND (reference sequence). The CDR3 sequence is CASSRTYTDTQYF. The CDR3 DNA reads as TGTGCCAGTAGCAGGACATATACAGATACGCAGTATTTT. The full variable domain, its missing parts supplied by reference TRBV19 and TRBJ2-3, is DGGITQSPKYLFRKEGQNVTLSCEQNLNHDAMYWYRQDPGQGLRLIYYSQIVNDFQKGDIAEGYSVSREKKESFPLTVTSAQKNPTAFYLCASSRTYTDTQYFGPGTRLTVL.

The V call is TRBV7-9, the J call TRBJ1-1, with TRBD1 identical over 9 bases. CDR1 SEHNR and CDR2 FQNEAQ come from the germline V gene (reference sequence). Losses at the gene ends were 5 bases for V and 4 bases for J; bases not matched to a gene: 2. CDR3 size: 13 residues. The CDR3 is CASSGTGSTEAFF. The CDR3 nucleotides read TGTGCCAGCAGCGGGACAGGGAGCACTGAAGCTTTCTTT.

This clonotype was seen only a few times. The chain couples TRBV30 to TRBJ2-1; TRBD2 agrees at 9 bases. This CDR3 spans 15 amino acids. The V gene end was trimmed by 4 bases and the J gene end by 6 bases; junction bases not matched to a gene: 10. From germline, CDR1 is GTSNPN and CDR2 SVGIG (reference sequence). The CDR3 DNA is TGTGCCTGGACGGATTTAGCGGGAGCGTCCAATGAGCAGTTCTTC. The encoded protein is CAWTDLAGASNEQFF.

V gene TRBV19 combines with J gene TRBJ1-1; 8 bases are a match to TRBD1. Looked up from germline, CDR1 is LNHDA and CDR2 is SQIVND (reference sequence). The CDR3 contains 15 residues. The V segment lost 3 bases and the J segment 1 base; nucleotides outside the gene matches: 4. The CDR3 loop is CASSIGTGGNTEAFF. The CDR3, as DNA: TGTGCCAGTAGTATTGGAACAGGGGGGAACACTGAAGCTTTCTTT.

By proportion, this clonotype is medium-sized (0.01 to 0.1%). The genes are TRBV19 and TRBJ1-2; TRBD1 is a possible D gene (6 bases). V was clipped by 5 bases and J by 4 bases, with 14 bases between them. There are 14 residues in the CDR3. Per germline, CDR1 LNHDA and CDR2 SQIVND (reference sequence). The DNA for the CDR3 is TGTGCCAGTAGTCGACAGGTGACATCCTATGGCTACACCTTC. This codes for CASSRQVTSYGYTF.

The V gene is TRBV12-3 or TRBV12-4, the J gene TRBJ1-2; D gene unclear. The length of the CDR3 is 12 residues. V was pared by 8 bases and J by 2 bases, with 9 bases between. The DNA for the CDR3 is TGTGCCAGCGGGGTATCCAACTATGGCTACACCTTC. It specifies CASGVSNYGYTF.

This clonotype has at least ten counts. This rearrangement joins TRBV10-3 to TRBJ1-4; possible D gene TRBD1, 6 bases. Germline V gene data show CDR1 as ENHRY and CDR2 as SYGVKD. The CDR3 contains 15 residues. Trimming cost V 7 bases and J 2 bases, with 14 bases left between them. CDR3 DNA sequence: TGTGCCATCAAGGAGGGGGGAGGTACTAATGAAAAACTGTTTTTT. This encodes CAIKEGGGTNEKLFF.

V is TRBV12-3 or TRBV12-4 and J is TRBJ1-2; D is uncertain. The length of the CDR3 is 11 residues. V lost 3 bases and J 7 bases, leaving 6 bases between the germline ends. The CDR3 sequence is CASSFSSGYTF. The CDR3 nucleotides are TGTGCCAGCAGTTTCTCGTCTGGCTACACCTTC.

The chain employs TRBV7-2 and TRBJ1-5, with 9 bases matching TRBD1. V lost 4 bases to trimming and J lost 4 bases; unmatched junction nucleotides: 2. The CDR3 is 14 residues long. The germline V gene encodes CDR1 SGHTA and CDR2 FQGNSA. The chain's CDR3 is CASSSDRGNQPQHF. CDR3 DNA: TGTGCCAGCAGCTCTGACAGGGGGAATCAGCCCCAGCATTTT. Together with reference TRBV7-2 and TRBJ1-5, the CDR3 gives the full variable domain: GAGVSQSPSNKVTEKGKDVELRCDPISGHTALYWYRQSLGQGLEFLIYFQGNSAPDKSGLPSDRFSAERTGGSVSTLTIQRTQQEDSAVYLCASSSDRGNQPQHFGDGTRLSIL.

Sample share makes this clonotype medium-sized. The chain is built from TRBV18 and TRBJ1-2, with no clear D. Germline V gives CDR1 KGHSH, CDR2 LQKENI. This CDR3 is 13 amino acids long. V lost 2 bases to trimming and J lost 3 bases, with 7 bases between them. CDR3: CASSPTGDYGYTF. The CDR3 DNA is TGTGCCAGCTCACCAACCGGGGACTATGGCTACACCTTC.

The chain uses TRBV7-2 and TRBJ1-2; D gene ambiguous. The CDR3 covers 13 residues. The V gene's germline CDR1 is SGHTA and CDR2 FQGNSA. V lost 1 base and J 1 base, leaving 4 bases between the germline ends. CDR3 in amino acids: CASSLGINYGYTF. The DNA for the CDR3 is TGTGCCAGCAGCTTAGGGATTAACTATGGCTACACCTTC.

V is TRBV18 and J is TRBJ2-7; 12 bases match TRBD2. Germline lookup yields CDR1 KGHSH and CDR2 LQKENI. The CDR3 totals 15 residues. With 4 bases clipped from V and 6 bases from J, the junction kept 7 bases outside the gene matches. CDR3 sequence reads: CASSRGTSGSAEQYF. The CDR3 bases are TGTGCCAGCTCACGTGGGACTAGCGGGTCGGCCGAGCAGTACTTC.

This clonotype is labeled medium-sized. This chain links TRBV27 with TRBJ1-6; D is unclear. V lost 5 bases, J lost 7 bases, and 9 bases lay in between. The germline V gene encodes CDR1 MNHEY and CDR2 SMNVEV (reference sequence). The CDR3 spans 13 residues. CDR3 nucleotides: TGTGCCAGCAGTCCCCCGGGGAATTCACCCCTCCACTTT. The encoded protein is CASSPPGNSPLHF.

This clonotype was detected only a few times. The chain couples TRBV10-1 to TRBJ2-1; 14 bases are shared with TRBD2. From germline, CDR1 is WNHNN and CDR2 SYGVQD (reference sequence). V was pared by 0 bases and J by 7 bases, with 5 bases of the junction left unmatched. The CDR3 is made up of 17 amino acids. CDR3 protein: CASSESRLAGGSNEQFF. CDR3 DNA sequence: TGCGCCAGCAGTGAGTCGCGACTAGCGGGGGGGAGTAATGAGCAGTTCTTC.

This clonotype is medium-sized within its sample. The chain uses TRBV28 and TRBJ1-4; 11 bases line up with TRBD1. Germline V gene sequence: CDR1 MDHEN, CDR2 SYDVKM. V dropped 6 bases and J dropped 4; count of bases not matched to a gene: 4. The CDR3 is 15 amino acids. The DNA for the CDR3 is TGTGCCAGCAGCTGGGGGACAGGGGGTAATGAAAAACTGTTTTTT. This gives the protein CASSWGTGGNEKLFF.

This clonotype rates as medium-sized (0.01 to 0.1%). The chain has TRBV27 and TRBJ1-4, with D possibly being TRBD1 (5 bases). The CDR3 covers 15 residues. Germline CDR1 reads MNHEY; CDR2 reads SMNVEV (reference sequence). Trimming stripped 0 bases from V and 6 bases from J, with 11 bases between. Here the CDR3 reads CASSLSNGGDEKLFF. CDR3 bases: TGTGCCAGCAGTTTATCGAACGGAGGGGATGAAAAACTGTTTTTT.

In its sample, this clonotype was seen many times. The rearrangement uses TRBV6-5 and TRBJ1-2, with D maybe TRBD1 (5 bases). Germline V gene sequence: CDR1 MNHEY, CDR2 SVGAGI. The CDR3 totals 15 residues. V lost 2 bases, J lost 4 bases, and 14 bases lay in between. As DNA, the CDR3 is TGTGCCAGCAGTTACATTGGGGCGGGTCTCTATGGCTACACCTTC. This encodes CASSYIGAGLYGYTF.

The chain uses TRBV27 and TRBJ2-1; the D is unclear. The V end lost 5 bases, the J end lost 4 bases, and 9 bases lay between the germline ends. Germline V lookup: CDR1 MNHEY, CDR2 SMNVEV (reference sequence). The CDR3 runs to 13 residues. Here the CDR3 reads CASSLRPYNEQFF. The CDR3 DNA sequence: TGTGCCAGCAGTCTCCGGCCATACAATGAGCAGTTCTTC.

This clonotype was picked up a small number of times. The chain uses TRBV6-1 and TRBJ2-1; D call uncertain. Germline V CDR1 and CDR2: MNHNS, SASEGT. This CDR3 has 14 residues. V dropped 6 bases and J dropped 8 bases, with 17 bases sitting between them. The CDR3 loop reads CASSTTWAGDEQFF. The CDR3 DNA sequence: TGTGCCAGCAGCACTACTTGGGCAGGCGATGAGCAGTTCTTC.

Ten or more counts support this clonotype. The chain carries TRBV7-9 and TRBJ2-1, with 9 bases matching TRBD2. The germline gives CDR1 SEHNR, CDR2 FQNEAQ (reference sequence). Trimming took 5 bases from V and 6 from J; bases not matched to a gene: 14. The CDR3 consists of 17 residues. In DNA form, the CDR3 reads TGTGCCAGCAGCATAATGGCGGGAGGGGGACTCTTCAATGAGCAGTTCTTC. Protein sequence: CASSIMAGGGLFNEQFF. Full variable domain (remainder filled in from reference TRBV7-9 and TRBJ2-1): DTGVSQNPRHKITKRGQNVTFRCDPISEHNRLYWYRQTLGQGPEFLTYFQNEAQLEKSRLLSDRFSAERPKGSFSTLEIQRTEQGDSAMYLCASSIMAGGGLFNEQFFGPGTRLTVL.

The chain recombines TRBV6-1 with TRBJ1-5; 12 bases map to TRBD1. Germline CDR1 MNHNS, CDR2 SASEGT. Trimming cost V 10 bases and J 7 bases; bases outside gene matches: 11. This CDR3 is built from 15 residues. CDR3 in amino acids: CATDPGQGAWQPQHF. The CDR3 region has the DNA TGTGCCACTGACCCGGGACAGGGGGCTTGGCAGCCCCAGCATTTT.

In this sample, this clonotype is medium-sized (0.01 to 0.1%). The chain joins TRBV19 to TRBJ2-2; D is ambiguous. Germline CDR1 LNHDA, CDR2 SQIVND (reference sequence). The CDR3 loop spans 16 amino acids. Trimming removed 4 bases at V and 0 bases at J, with 12 bases between. In nucleotides, the CDR3 is TGTGCCAGTAGTAGGGCGAGGAGAACGAACACCGGGGAGCTGTTTTTT. Translation gives CASSRARRTNTGELFF.

This clonotype has a count of ten or more. This sequence joins TRBV6-5 and TRBJ2-3; no firm D call. Trimming cost V 6 bases and J 1 base, with 11 bases left between them. Germline lookup yields CDR1 MNHEY and CDR2 SVGAGI. The CDR3 extends over 14 amino acids. CDR3 sequence: CASRRPMGTDTQYF. The CDR3, as DNA: TGTGCCAGCAGACGCCCCATGGGCACAGATACGCAGTATTTT.

This clonotype is medium-sized (0.01 to 0.1%). The V gene is TRBV6-6, the J gene TRBJ2-7; possible D gene TRBD1, 6 bases. The germline gives CDR1 MNHNY, CDR2 SVGAGI (reference sequence). V dropped 7 bases and J dropped 0 bases, with 13 bases sitting between them. This CDR3 comprises 14 residues. CDR3 coding DNA: TGTGCCAGCACTAGGGGGTCCGACTCCTACGAGCAGTACTTC. Its protein product is CASTRGSDSYEQYF.

This clonotype is termed medium-sized. The chain combines TRBV10-3 with TRBJ2-2, with D hard to call. The CDR3 is 15 residues long. Germline values: CDR1 ENHRY, CDR2 SYGVKD. The V and J ends lost 2 bases and 1 base respectively, with 8 bases between them. The CDR3 DNA reads as TGTGCCATCAGTGAGCGGCAGGAGAACACCGGGGAGCTGTTTTTT. Translation gives CAISERQENTGELFF.

The V call is TRBV28, the J call TRBJ1-1; 7 bases agree with TRBD1. With 6 bases clipped from V and 5 bases from J, the junction kept 9 bases outside the gene matches. The CDR3 runs to 14 residues. The V gene's germline CDR1 is MDHEN and CDR2 SYDVKM. CDR3: CASRTMTGRTEAFF. CDR3 sequence (DNA): TGTGCCAGCAGAACTATGACAGGGAGGACTGAAGCTTTCTTT.

This chain uses TRBV6-6 with TRBJ1-4; D is unresolved. The CDR3 covers 14 residues. Germline V gene lookup returns CDR1 MNHNY and CDR2 SVGAGI (reference sequence). Between the trimmed V and J ends, which lost 4 bases and 0 bases, there was a span of 6 bases. This CDR3 reads CASSSASTNEKLFF. The CDR3 DNA reads as TGTGCCAGCAGTTCGGCCTCAACTAATGAAAAACTGTTTTTT.

By proportion, this clonotype is medium-sized. This chain joins TRBV10-3 and TRBJ2-3, with 12 bases that match TRBD2. This CDR3 is 17 amino acids long. Germline values: CDR1 ENHRY, CDR2 SYGVKD. V lost 0 bases and J lost 1; bases outside the gene matches: 2. Here the CDR3 DNA reads TGTGCCATCAGTGAGTCCCGGACTAGCGGGGGCACAGATACGCAGTATTTT. It translates to CAISESRTSGGTDTQYF.